This T cell receptor beta chain derives from a study of blood T cells in healthy people across ages. V was clipped by 3 bases and J by 3 bases, with 14 bases between them. CDR3 length: 15 amino acids. Germline V CDR1 and CDR2: LGHDT, YNNKEL (reference sequence). Sample-barcoded 5' priming and a J-beta primer mix drove a second PCR of about 6 to 11 cycles. One entry per CDR3 protein results from TCRdb running MiXCR on the 5' RACE reads. The table has about 680,000 distinct CDR3 sequences, roughly 50% seen once. This clonotype was obtained from a woman between 55 and 75 years old in good health. The sample taken for sequencing was blood. The chain employs TRBV3-1 and TRBJ2-5, with unresolved D. In DNA, the CDR3 is TGTGCCAGCAGCCATGAAGTGGGCCCTAAAGAGACCCAGTACTTC. The encoded protein is CASSHEVGPKETQYF.